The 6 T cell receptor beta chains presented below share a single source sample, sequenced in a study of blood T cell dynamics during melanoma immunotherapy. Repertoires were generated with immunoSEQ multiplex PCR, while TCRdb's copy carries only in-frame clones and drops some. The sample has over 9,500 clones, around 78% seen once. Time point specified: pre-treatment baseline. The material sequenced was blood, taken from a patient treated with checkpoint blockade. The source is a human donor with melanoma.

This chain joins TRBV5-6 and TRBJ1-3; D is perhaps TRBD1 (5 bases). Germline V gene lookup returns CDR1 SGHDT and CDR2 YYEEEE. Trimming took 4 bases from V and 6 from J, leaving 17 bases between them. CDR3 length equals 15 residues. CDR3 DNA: TGTGCCAGCAGCGGGCCGTTGAGGGGAGCAAACACCATATATTTT. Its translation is CASSGPLRGANTIYF.

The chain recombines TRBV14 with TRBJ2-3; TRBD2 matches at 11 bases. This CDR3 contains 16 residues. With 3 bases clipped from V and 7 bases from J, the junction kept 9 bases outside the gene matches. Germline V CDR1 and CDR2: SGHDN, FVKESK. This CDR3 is CASSHRRLAGWNTQYF. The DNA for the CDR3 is TGTGCCAGCAGCCACAGACGACTAGCGGGGTGGAATACGCAGTATTTT.

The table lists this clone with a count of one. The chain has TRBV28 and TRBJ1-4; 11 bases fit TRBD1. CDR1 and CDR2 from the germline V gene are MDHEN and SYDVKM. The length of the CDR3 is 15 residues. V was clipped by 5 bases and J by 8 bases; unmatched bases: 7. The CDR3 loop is CASSPGTGGKEKLFF. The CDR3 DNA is TGTGCCAGCAGTCCTGGGACAGGGGGGAAAGAAAAACTGTTTTTT.

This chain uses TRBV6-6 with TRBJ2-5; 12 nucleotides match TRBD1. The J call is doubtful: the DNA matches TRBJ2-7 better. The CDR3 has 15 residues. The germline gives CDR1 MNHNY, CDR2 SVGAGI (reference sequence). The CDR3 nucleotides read TGTGCCAGCAGGTCCCCCGGGACAGGGGGCCACGAGCAGTACTTC. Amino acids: CASRSPGTGGHEQYF.

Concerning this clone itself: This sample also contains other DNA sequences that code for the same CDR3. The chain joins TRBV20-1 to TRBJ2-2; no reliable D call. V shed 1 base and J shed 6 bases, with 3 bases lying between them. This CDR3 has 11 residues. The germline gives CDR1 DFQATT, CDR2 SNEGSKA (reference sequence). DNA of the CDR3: TGCAGTGCTAGAGGACCCGGGGAGCTGTTTTTT. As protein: CSARGPGELFF.

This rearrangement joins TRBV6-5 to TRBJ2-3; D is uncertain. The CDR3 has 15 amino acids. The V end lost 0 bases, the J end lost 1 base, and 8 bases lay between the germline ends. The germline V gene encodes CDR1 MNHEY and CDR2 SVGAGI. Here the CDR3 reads CASSYSILGTDTQYF. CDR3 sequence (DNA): TGTGCCAGCAGTTACTCGATTTTGGGCACAGATACGCAGTATTTT.